The following is a T cell receptor (beta chain) sequence with its context. This sample stems from a study of blood T cell repertoires in COVID-19. The repertoire was sequenced with immunoSEQ multiplex PCR; TCRdb's copy has only in-frame clones and lacks some. The repertoire holds roughly 60,000 clones, approximately 84% seen once, with over 25% in the top ten. CDR3 length: 16 amino acids. Germline V CDR1 and CDR2: SGHRS, YFSETQ. The J segment lost 7 bases and the V segment lost 3 bases, leaving 8 bases of the junction unmatched. Material: peripheral blood. This TCR came from a human donor in a cohort sampled during active COVID-19. V usage is TRBV5-1 and J usage is TRBJ1-6; 9 nucleotides match TRBD1. The CDR3 DNA reads TGCGCCAGCAGCTCATCATCCGGGACAGGGAATTCACCCCTCCACTTT. Its protein product is CASSSSSGTGNSPLHF. The full variable domain, its missing parts supplied by reference TRBV5-1 and TRBJ1-6, is KAGVTQTPRYLIKTRGQQVTLSCSPISGHRSVSWYQQTPGQGLQFLFEYFSETQRNKGNFPGRFSGRQFSNSRSEMNVSTLELGDSALYLCASSSSSGTGNSPLHFGNGTRLTVT.